These T cell receptor beta chains were read from a single sample in a study of cytomegalovirus exposure and HLA in healthy donors. Measured with immunoSEQ multiplex PCR; TCRdb has only the in-frame clones, and not every one. In the table there are around 180,000 clones, 75% to 90% of which are singletons. The specimen sequenced was PBMCs. These receptors were obtained from a boy between 2 and 10 years old in good health and CMV-seronegative. The CDR3 runs from the conserved cysteine through the conserved F or W. D genes are given only for firm matches. A clone size is listed for some rows: how often the clone was seen (once, few, many), or a class if it is expanded.

DNA: TGCGCCAGCAGTGAAGAGGGATACAATGAGCAGTTCTTC; CDR3: CASSEEGYNEQFF; V: TRBV10-2; J: TRBJ2-1; size: .; D: .
DNA: TGTGCCAGCGCCACGAGTTGGTACGAGCAGTACTTC; CDR3: CASATSWYEQYF; V: TRBV28; J: TRBJ2-7; size: .; D: .
DNA: TGTGCCAGCAGTTTACTCAGGAACACTGAAGCTTTCTTT; CDR3: CASSLLRNTEAFF; V: TRBV27; J: TRBJ1-1; size: .; D: .
DNA: TGTGCCAGCAGTGAAGCACAGGGGCAGGGCTATGGCTACACCTTC; CDR3: CASSEAQGQGYGYTF; V: TRBV6-1; J: TRBJ1-2; size: .; D: TRBD1
DNA: TGTGCCAGCAGTGAAGCACCAGTCCTAGCGGGAGGATCCTACGAGCAGTACTTC; CDR3: CASSEAPVLAGGSYEQYF; V: TRBV6-1; J: TRBJ2-7; size: once; D: TRBD2
DNA: TGTGCCGGGGGGGCGGGAGCCACAGATACGCAGTATTTT; CDR3: CAGGAGATDTQYF; V: TRBV6-5; J: TRBJ2-3; size: .; D: .
DNA: TGCGCCAGCAGCCCTGCAGGGGCAGGTAATGAAAAACTGTTTTTT; CDR3: CASSPAGAGNEKLFF; V: TRBV4-1; J: TRBJ1-4; size: .; D: .
DNA: TGTGCCAGCAGTGATCCGGGTTTGGGTGGCTACACCTTC; CDR3: CASSDPGLGGYTF; V: TRBV25-1; J: TRBJ1-2; size: .; D: .
DNA: TGTTCCAGCAGCTCCTCGTACGAGCAGTACTTC; CDR3: CSSSSSYEQYF; V: TRBV7-9; J: TRBJ2-7; size: .; D: .
DNA: TGTGCCAGCAGTCGTAGTCTGAACGGGGAGCTGTTTTTT; CDR3: CASSRSLNGELFF; V: TRBV6-5; J: TRBJ2-2; size: .; D: .
DNA: TGTGCCAGCAGTCCTAGCGGGGTCGTTTATTACAATGAGCAGTTCTTC; CDR3: CASSPSGVVYYNEQFF; V: TRBV2; J: TRBJ2-1; size: once; D: TRBD2
DNA: TGTGCCAGCAGTCGTGACAGGGGGCGACAGCCCCAGCATTTT; CDR3: CASSRDRGRQPQHF; V: TRBV2; J: TRBJ1-5; size: .; D: TRBD1
DNA: TGTGCCACCCACCGGGACTCCTCCAACGAGCAGTACTTC; CDR3: CATHRDSSNEQYF; V: TRBV30; J: TRBJ2-7; size: .; D: .
DNA: TGTGCCAGCAGGAGGGGGCGATACGAGCAGTACTTC; CDR3: CASRRGRYEQYF; V: TRBV27; J: TRBJ2-7; size: .; D: TRBD1
DNA: TGTGCCAGCAGCTTGGGGCGAAATCAGCCCCAGCATTTT; CDR3: CASSLGRNQPQHF; V: TRBV7-6; J: TRBJ1-5; size: .; D: .
DNA: TGTGCCACAGACGGAGGGTTCATGAACACTGAAGCTTTCTTT; CDR3: CATDGGFMNTEAFF; V: TRBV19; J: TRBJ1-1; size: .; D: .
DNA: TGTGCCAGCAGCGTAGGAAGCCCGAACACTGAAGCTTTCTTT; CDR3: CASSVGSPNTEAFF; V: TRBV9; J: TRBJ1-1; size: .; D: .
DNA: TGTGCCTGGAGTGTTCTTTTGGGCCAGGGCGGTTCACCCCTCCACTTT; CDR3: CAWSVLLGQGGSPLHF; V: TRBV30; J: TRBJ1-6; size: .; D: .
DNA: TGTGCCAGCAGCTCCATGCAGGGGAGCACAGATACGCAGTATTTT; CDR3: CASSSMQGSTDTQYF; V: TRBV11-2; J: TRBJ2-3; size: .; D: .
DNA: TGTGCCAGCAGCTTAAGGGGGAGTGTTTACACAGATACGCAGTATTTT; CDR3: CASSLRGSVYTDTQYF; V: TRBV7-8; J: TRBJ2-3; size: .; D: .
DNA: TGTGCCAGCAGTCCTTTTAACTGGGAGACCCAGTACTTC; CDR3: CASSPFNWETQYF; V: TRBV6-5; J: TRBJ2-5; size: .; D: .
DNA: TGTGCCAGCAGCGACGGCGGAGGGAACACTGAAGCTTTCTTT; CDR3: CASSDGGGNTEAFF; V: TRBV5-6; J: TRBJ1-1; size: once; D: .
DNA: TGTGCCAGCAGCTTGACTAGCTCCTACAATGAGCAGTTCTTC; CDR3: CASSLTSSYNEQFF; V: TRBV5-4; J: TRBJ2-1; size: .; D: .
DNA: TGCGCCAGCAGCTTACAGGGGGCGAAAAACTATGGCTACACCTTC; CDR3: CASSLQGAKNYGYTF; V: TRBV10-2; J: TRBJ1-2; size: once; D: TRBD1
DNA: TGTGCCAGTAGTTCGTTCTGGGCGAGGAACACTGAAGCTTTCTTT; CDR3: CASSSFWARNTEAFF; V: TRBV19; J: TRBJ1-1; size: .; D: .
DNA: TGTGCCAGCAGTCCTAGGACAGGCCTGTCCCGGAACTCACCCCTCCACTTT; CDR3: CASSPRTGLSRNSPLHF; V: TRBV27; J: TRBJ1-6; size: .; D: TRBD1
DNA: TGTGCCAGCAGTTTAGTGTTGGGCAGCTACGAGCAGTACTTC; CDR3: CASSLVLGSYEQYF; V: TRBV27; J: TRBJ2-7; size: .; D: .
DNA: TGTGCCTGGAGTGTCGGGGACAGGGCGAACACTGAAGCTTTCTTT; CDR3: CAWSVGDRANTEAFF; V: TRBV30; J: TRBJ1-1; size: .; D: TRBD1
DNA: TGCGCCAGCAGCCTGAAACTAGCGGACTCCTACGAGCAGTACTTC; CDR3: CASSLKLADSYEQYF; V: TRBV5-1; J: TRBJ2-7; size: once; D: TRBD2
DNA: TGTGCCAGCCCCGGGGAGCGGGGCGAAAATGAGCAGTTCTTC; CDR3: CASPGERGENEQFF; V: TRBV2; J: TRBJ2-1; size: .; D: TRBD2
DNA: TGTGCCAGCAGCTTGACAGGGCGGGATACGCAGTATTTT; CDR3: CASSLTGRDTQYF; V: TRBV7-9; J: TRBJ2-3; size: .; D: TRBD1
DNA: TGCGCCAGCAGCTTAATAACAGGGAACACTGAAGCTTTCTTT; CDR3: CASSLITGNTEAFF; V: TRBV5-1; J: TRBJ1-1; size: few; D: .
DNA: TGTGCCAGTAGTATGGCACAGGGGAAGAGAGGCGAGCAGTACTTC; CDR3: CASSMAQGKRGEQYF; V: TRBV19; J: TRBJ2-7; size: .; D: TRBD1
DNA: TGTTCCAGCAGCTTAGGGGCGGGAGGGGCCAACGTCCTGACTTTC; CDR3: CSSSLGAGGANVLTF; V: TRBV7-9; J: TRBJ2-6; size: .; D: .
DNA: TGTGCCAGCAGTTACATGGGTCGGGGTAGTATCGATGGCTACACCTTC; CDR3: CASSYMGRGSIDGYTF; V: TRBV6-5; J: TRBJ1-2; size: once; D: .
DNA: TGTGCCAGCAGCCCGAGCTCCTATAATTCACCCCTCCACTTT; CDR3: CASSPSSYNSPLHF; V: TRBV14; J: TRBJ1-6; size: .; D: .
DNA: TGTGCCAGCAGCTTAGCGGGGGCAGAGACCCAGTACTTC; CDR3: CASSLAGAETQYF; V: TRBV7-9; J: TRBJ2-5; size: .; D: .
DNA: TGCGCCAGCAGCTTGGCTACGGGCCAAGAGACCCAGTACTTC; CDR3: CASSLATGQETQYF; V: TRBV5-1; J: TRBJ2-5; size: few; D: .
DNA: TGTGCCAGCAGCCCCCAACAGGGTAATGAGCAGTTCTTC; CDR3: CASSPQQGNEQFF; V: TRBV7-9; J: TRBJ2-1; size: .; D: .
DNA: TGTGCCTGGAGTGTAGGTTTTGGACAGGGGGCCCCAGATACGCAGTATTTT; CDR3: CAWSVGFGQGAPDTQYF; V: TRBV30; J: TRBJ2-3; size: .; D: TRBD1
DNA: TGTGCCAGCAGCAGGGGGCGAAGGGGTGAGCAGTTCTTC; CDR3: CASSRGRRGEQFF; V: TRBV6-5; J: TRBJ2-1; size: once; D: TRBD1
DNA: TGTGCCAGCAGCTCATGGGACAGGGGGGCTCAGGCCACCGGGGAGCTGTTTTTT; CDR3: CASSSWDRGAQATGELFF; V: TRBV7-9; J: TRBJ2-2; size: .; D: TRBD1
DNA: TGTGCCAGCAGCTTGGATGGGGGGGCATTCGGCTACACCTTC; CDR3: CASSLDGGAFGYTF; V: TRBV5-8; J: TRBJ1-2; size: .; D: .
DNA: TGTGCCAGCAGCTTGGAGGTGGGGATAGCGGGTCACAATGAGCAGTTCTTC; CDR3: CASSLEVGIAGHNEQFF; V: TRBV5-4; J: TRBJ2-1; size: .; D: TRBD2
DNA: TGTGCCAGCAGTTCTCAGAGCGGGATTTTCTACGAGCAGTACTTC; CDR3: CASSSQSGIFYEQYF; V: TRBV28; J: TRBJ2-7; size: few; D: TRBD2
DNA: TGCGCCAGCAGCTTGGAATTAGCCGGGGAGCTGTTTTTT; CDR3: CASSLELAGELFF; V: TRBV5-1; J: TRBJ2-2; size: .; D: .
DNA: TGCGCCTCCAGCCCTCTGGCTAGCGGGGGGGCCCGAAGCAATGAGCAGTTCTTC; CDR3: CASSPLASGGARSNEQFF; V: TRBV5-1; J: TRBJ2-1; size: .; D: TRBD2
DNA: TGTGCCAGCAGTCGGACAGCCAACTACGAGCAGTACTTC; CDR3: CASSRTANYEQYF; V: TRBV27; J: TRBJ2-7; size: .; D: .
DNA: TGTGCCAGCAGCTTACGCCGGGGTAGCGGGAGGGCCGGGACCCAGTACTTC; CDR3: CASSLRRGSGRAGTQYF; V: TRBV7-2; J: TRBJ2-5; size: .; D: TRBD2
DNA: TGTGCCAGCAGCCAGGGTGGGGAGAAACCCCAGCATTTT; CDR3: CASSQGGEKPQHF; V: TRBV16; J: TRBJ1-5; size: few; D: .
DNA: TGTGCCAGCAGCCCGAGCTGGGGGGATGGCTACACCTTC; CDR3: CASSPSWGDGYTF; V: TRBV6-6; J: TRBJ1-2; size: .; D: .
DNA: TGTGCCAGCAGTTTAGTTCTAGCGGGAGTTCTGGACAATGAGCAGTTCTTC; CDR3: CASSLVLAGVLDNEQFF; V: TRBV28; J: TRBJ2-1; size: .; D: TRBD2
DNA: TGTGCCAGCACCCAAGACAGGGTGAACTATGGCTACACCTTC; CDR3: CASTQDRVNYGYTF; V: TRBV11-2; J: TRBJ1-2; size: once; D: TRBD1